These T cell receptor beta chains were read from a single sample in a study of identifying expanded T cells in peripheral blood. Repertoires were generated with immunoSEQ multiplex PCR, while TCRdb's copy carries only in-frame clones and drops some. Here the sample spans approximately 86,000 clones, approximately 85% being singletons. The sample taken for sequencing was blood. The source is a person between 18 and 70 years old in good health. CDR3s include the opening cysteine and the closing phenylalanine or tryptophan. The D gene is left open where the match is weak. The size field is filled for only some rows; it gives once, few, many or a size class.

.	TRBV30	.	TRBJ1-2	CAWSVDKVYGYTF	TGTGCCTGGAGTGTAGACAAGGTCTATGGCTACACCTTC
TRBD1	TRBV7-8	.	TRBJ1-3	CASSLKWGQGDTIYF	TGTGCCAGCAGCTTAAAATGGGGACAGGGGGACACCATATATTTT
TRBD1	TRBV7-9	.	TRBJ2-7	CASSHGTGVFF	TGTGCCAGCAGCCACGGGACAGGGGTTTTCTTC
.	TRBV28	.	TRBJ2-2	CASSLASGGVTGELFF	TGTGCCAGCAGTTTAGCTTCCGGGGGCGTCACCGGGGAGCTGTTTTTT
TRBD1	TRBV10-2	.	TRBJ2-2	CASSDPGQGVWTGELFF	TGCGCCAGCAGTGACCCCGGACAGGGGGTCTGGACCGGGGAGCTGTTTTTT
TRBD1	TRBV27	once	TRBJ1-2	CASNVAGGAQGGYTF	TGTGCCAGCAACGTGGCAGGGGGCGCGCAAGGAGGCTACACCTTC
.	TRBV6-5	.	TRBJ1-2	CASSRRGKGYGYTF	TGTGCCAGCAGTCGCCGGGGGAAGGGGTATGGCTACACCTTC
.	TRBV6-5	.	TRBJ1-1	CASSSPRRAITEAFF	TGTGCCAGCAGTTCCCCTCGTAGGGCCATCACTGAAGCTTTCTTT
.	TRBV6-5	.	TRBJ2-7	CASSYSTFYEQYF	TGTGCCAGCAGTTACTCGACCTTTTACGAGCAGTACTTC
.	TRBV29-1	.	TRBJ1-2	CSGRDYYGYTF	TGCAGCGGAAGGGATTACTATGGCTACACCTTC
TRBD1	TRBV15	.	TRBJ2-3	CATSSGQGATDTQYF	TGTGCCACCAGCAGCGGACAGGGTGCCACAGATACGCAGTATTTT
TRBD2	TRBV9	.	TRBJ2-1	CASSVVGTSANEQFF	TGTGCCAGCAGCGTAGTGGGGACTAGCGCAAATGAGCAGTTCTTC
.	TRBV6-5	.	TRBJ1-6	CASHKGQYNSPLHF	TGTGCCAGCCATAAAGGACAGTATAATTCACCCCTCCACTTT
TRBD1	TRBV5-6	few	TRBJ1-3	CASSRGPTGNTIYF	TGTGCCAGCAGCAGGGGGCCGACTGGAAACACCATATATTTT
.	TRBV6-1	.	TRBJ1-1	CASSHKYRVRAFF	TGTGCCAGCAGCCACAAATACAGGGTTAGAGCTTTCTTT
TRBD2	TRBV4-3	.	TRBJ2-2	CASSQEVPSGSNTGELFF	TGCGCCAGCAGCCAAGAAGTTCCTAGCGGGTCGAACACCGGGGAGCTGTTTTTT
TRBD1	TRBV7-6	.	TRBJ1-6	CASSATGVFGSPLHF	TGTGCCAGCAGCGCGACAGGGGTTTTCGGTTCACCCCTCCACTTT
.	TRBV7-6	.	TRBJ1-5	CASSLEASLNQPQHF	TGTGCCAGCAGCTTAGAGGCAAGCCTTAATCAGCCCCAGCATTTT
.	TRBV6-1	.	TRBJ1-5	CASSEMTDSLSNQPQHF	TGTGCCAGCAGTGAAATGACGGACAGTTTAAGCAATCAGCCCCAGCATTTT
.	TRBV5-1	.	TRBJ1-4	CASSVGRQNEKLFF	TGCGCCAGCAGTGTGGGACGCCAAAATGAAAAACTGTTTTTT
.	TRBV4-3	.	TRBJ1-4	CASSQVSTGVNEKLFF	TGCGCCAGCAGCCAAGTATCAACAGGCGTAAATGAAAAACTGTTTTTT
.	TRBV6-8	.	TRBJ1-1	CARQGVDWEAFF	TGTGCCAGACAGGGTGTCGACTGGGAAGCTTTCTTT
.	TRBV15	.	TRBJ1-2	CATSTPRKTADGYTF	TGTGCCACCAGCACGCCTCGAAAGACAGCGGACGGCTACACCTTC
TRBD1	TRBV5-6	.	TRBJ1-2	CASSLRTGGGGYTF	TGTGCCAGCAGCTTGAGGACAGGGGGCGGTGGCTACACCTTC
.	TRBV7-2	.	TRBJ1-2	CASSLASGTQYGYTF	TGTGCCAGCAGCTTAGCCTCCGGGACACAGTATGGCTACACCTTC
.	TRBV10-3	.	TRBJ2-7	CAISVGGTYEQYF	TGTGCCATCAGTGTGGGCGGGACCTACGAGCAGTACTTC
.	TRBV6-5	.	TRBJ1-5	CASSYSMHQPQHF	TGTGCCAGCAGTTACTCGATGCATCAGCCCCAGCATTTT
.	TRBV5-4	.	TRBJ2-2	CASSSQTLSTTGELFF	TGTGCCAGCAGCTCCCAGACACTCTCCACCACCGGGGAGCTGTTTTTT
.	TRBV6-4	.	TRBJ1-2	CASSVSVGGDYGYTF	TGTGCCAGCAGTGTGTCGGTCGGGGGTGACTATGGCTACACCTTC
TRBD1	TRBV7-9	.	TRBJ2-3	CASSSGQGTTSTDTQYF	TGTGCCAGCAGCTCGGGACAGGGAACGACTAGCACAGATACGCAGTATTTT
.	TRBV13	.	TRBJ1-5	CASSLDGGQPQHF	TGTGCCAGCAGCTTAGACGGGGGTCAGCCCCAGCATTTT
.	TRBV4-1	.	TRBJ1-3	CASSPGPRRTGNTIYF	TGCGCCAGCAGCCCAGGACCCCGCAGAACCGGAAACACCATATATTTT
.	TRBV16	.	TRBJ1-4	CASSQSGGLNEKLFF	TGTGCCAGCAGCCAATCGGGGGGACTAAATGAAAAACTGTTTTTT